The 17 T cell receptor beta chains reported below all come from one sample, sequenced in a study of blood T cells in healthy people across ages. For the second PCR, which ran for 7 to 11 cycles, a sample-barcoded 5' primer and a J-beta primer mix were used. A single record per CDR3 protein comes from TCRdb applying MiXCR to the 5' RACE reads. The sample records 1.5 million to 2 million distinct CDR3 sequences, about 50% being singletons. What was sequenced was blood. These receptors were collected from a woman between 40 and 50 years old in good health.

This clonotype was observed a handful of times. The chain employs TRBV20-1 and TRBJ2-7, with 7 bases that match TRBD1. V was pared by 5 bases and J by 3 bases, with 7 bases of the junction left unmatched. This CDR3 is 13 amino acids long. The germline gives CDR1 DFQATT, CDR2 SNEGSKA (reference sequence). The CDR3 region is CSAPGQPYYEQYF. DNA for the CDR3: TGCAGTGCTCCGGGACAGCCTTACTACGAGCAGTACTTC.

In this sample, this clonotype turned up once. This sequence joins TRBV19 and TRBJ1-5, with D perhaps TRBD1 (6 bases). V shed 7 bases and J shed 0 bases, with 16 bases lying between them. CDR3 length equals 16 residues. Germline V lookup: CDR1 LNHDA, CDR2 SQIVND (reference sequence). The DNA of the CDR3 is TGTGCCAGTACCCACGCCGGGACACATAGCAATCAGCCCCAGCATTTT. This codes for CASTHAGTHSNQPQHF.

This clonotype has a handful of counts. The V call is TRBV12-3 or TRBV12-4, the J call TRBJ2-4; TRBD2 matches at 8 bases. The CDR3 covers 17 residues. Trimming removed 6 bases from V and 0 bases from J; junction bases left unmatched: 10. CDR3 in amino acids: CASSPREGLLAKNIQYF. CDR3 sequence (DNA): TGTGCCAGCAGCCCTCGGGAGGGTTTGTTAGCCAAAAACATTCAGTACTTC.

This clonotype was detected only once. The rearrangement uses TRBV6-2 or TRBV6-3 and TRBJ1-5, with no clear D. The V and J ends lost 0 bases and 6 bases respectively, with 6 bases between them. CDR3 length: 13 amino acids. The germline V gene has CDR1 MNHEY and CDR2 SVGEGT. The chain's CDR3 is CASSYSVAQPQHF. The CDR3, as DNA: TGTGCCAGCAGTTACTCAGTAGCTCAGCCCCAGCATTTT.

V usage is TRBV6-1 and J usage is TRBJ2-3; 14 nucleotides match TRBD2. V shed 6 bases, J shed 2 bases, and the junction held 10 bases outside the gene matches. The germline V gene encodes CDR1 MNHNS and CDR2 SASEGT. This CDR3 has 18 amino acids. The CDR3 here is CASSRGLAGGVNTDTQYF. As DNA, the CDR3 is TGTGCCAGCAGCCGAGGACTAGCGGGGGGCGTTAACACAGATACGCAGTATTTT.

CDR3 nucleotide sequence: TGCAGCCCCCCTTTCCCCGGCTTGGAGACCCAGTACTTC. This codes for CSPPFPGLETQYF. The chain carries TRBV29-1 and TRBJ2-5; D is undetermined. This CDR3 comprises 13 residues. The V end was cut by 8 bases, the J end by 5 bases, with 18 bases between. The germline CDR1 and CDR2 sequences are SQVTM and ANQGSEA.

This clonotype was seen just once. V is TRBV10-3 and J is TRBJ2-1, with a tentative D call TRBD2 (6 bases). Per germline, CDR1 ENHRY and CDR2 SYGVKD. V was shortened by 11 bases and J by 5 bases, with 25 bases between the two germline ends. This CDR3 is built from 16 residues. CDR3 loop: CAVGLTTRGPHNEQFF. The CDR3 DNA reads TGTGCCGTCGGACTGACGACTAGAGGTCCCCACAATGAGCAGTTCTTC.

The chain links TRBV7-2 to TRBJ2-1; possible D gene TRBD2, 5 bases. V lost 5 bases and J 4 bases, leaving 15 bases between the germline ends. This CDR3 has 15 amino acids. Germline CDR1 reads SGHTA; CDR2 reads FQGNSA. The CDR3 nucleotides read TGTGCCAGCAGCGCCGCAGACTACAGTTACAATGAGCAGTTCTTC. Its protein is CASSAADYSYNEQFF.

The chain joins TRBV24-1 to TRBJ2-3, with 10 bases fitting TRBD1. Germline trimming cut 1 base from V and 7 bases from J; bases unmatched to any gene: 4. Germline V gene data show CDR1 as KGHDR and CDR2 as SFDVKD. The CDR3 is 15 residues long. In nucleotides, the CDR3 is TGTGCCACCAGTGATTTACGACAGGGGGCGTATACGCAGTATTTT. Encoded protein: CATSDLRQGAYTQYF.

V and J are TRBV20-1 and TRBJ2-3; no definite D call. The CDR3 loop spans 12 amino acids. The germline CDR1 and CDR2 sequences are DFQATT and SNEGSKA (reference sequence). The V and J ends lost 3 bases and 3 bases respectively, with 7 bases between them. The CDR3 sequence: CSASGRTDTQYF. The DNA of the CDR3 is TGCAGTGCTAGTGGTCGGACAGATACGCAGTATTTT.

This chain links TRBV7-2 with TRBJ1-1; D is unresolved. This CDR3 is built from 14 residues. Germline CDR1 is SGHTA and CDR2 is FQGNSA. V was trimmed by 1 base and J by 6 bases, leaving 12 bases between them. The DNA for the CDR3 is TGTGCCAGCAGCTTAGACCCGGGTAAGGCTGAAGCTTTCTTT. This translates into CASSLDPGKAEAFF.

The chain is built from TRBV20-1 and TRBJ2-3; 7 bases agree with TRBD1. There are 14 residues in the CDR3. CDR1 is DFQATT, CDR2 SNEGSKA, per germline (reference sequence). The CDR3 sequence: CRIPGTANTDTQYF. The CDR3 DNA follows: TGCAGAATCCCCGGGACAGCCAACACAGATACGCAGTATTTT.

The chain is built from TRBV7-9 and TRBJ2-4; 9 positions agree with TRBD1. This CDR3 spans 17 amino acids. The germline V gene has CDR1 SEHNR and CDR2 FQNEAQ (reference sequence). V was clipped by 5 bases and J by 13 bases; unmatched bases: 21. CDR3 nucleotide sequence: TGTGCCAGCAGCCCAGAGGTACCGGGACAGGGAGTCTACGTGCAGTACTTC. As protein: CASSPEVPGQGVYVQYF.

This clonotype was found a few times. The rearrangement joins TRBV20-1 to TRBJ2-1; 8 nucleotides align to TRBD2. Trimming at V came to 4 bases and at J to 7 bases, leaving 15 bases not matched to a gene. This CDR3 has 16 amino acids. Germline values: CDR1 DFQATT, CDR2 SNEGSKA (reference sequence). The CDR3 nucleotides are TGCAGTGCTATTACCGCCTTGGCGGGGGGCCGGAATGAGCAGTTCTTC. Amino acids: CSAITALAGGRNEQFF.

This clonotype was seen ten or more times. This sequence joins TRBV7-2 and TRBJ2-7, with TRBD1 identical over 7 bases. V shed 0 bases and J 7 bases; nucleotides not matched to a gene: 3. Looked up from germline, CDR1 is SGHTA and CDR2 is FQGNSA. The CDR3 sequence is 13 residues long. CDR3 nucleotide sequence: TGTGCCAGCAGCTTAGCACAGGGGTGGGAGCAGTACTTC. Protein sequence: CASSLAQGWEQYF.

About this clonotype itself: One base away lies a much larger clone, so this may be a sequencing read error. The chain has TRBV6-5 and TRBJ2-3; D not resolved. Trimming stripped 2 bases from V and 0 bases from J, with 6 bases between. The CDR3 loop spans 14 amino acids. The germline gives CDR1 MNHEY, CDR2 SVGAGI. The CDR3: CASSYVGSTDTQYF. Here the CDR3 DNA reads TGTGCCAGCAGTTACGTGGGAAGCACAGATACGCAGTATTTT.

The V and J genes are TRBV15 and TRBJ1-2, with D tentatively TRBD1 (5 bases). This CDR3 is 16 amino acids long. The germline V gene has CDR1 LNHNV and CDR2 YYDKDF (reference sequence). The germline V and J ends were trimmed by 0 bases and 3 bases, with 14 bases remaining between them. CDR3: CATSREISTGDYGYTF. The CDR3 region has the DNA TGTGCCACCAGCAGAGAAATTAGTACAGGTGACTATGGCTACACCTTC.